Below are 16 T cell receptor beta chains sequenced from a single sample in a study of T cell repertoires in cytomegalovirus infection. Antigens of these TCRs are unknown. One entry per CDR3 protein, called by TCRdb with MiXCR from the reads. Of about 360,000 distinct CDR3 sequences listed, roughly a third are singletons. Sample: cultured PBMCs, taken from culture after CMV antigen stimulation. These receptors were taken from a human donor in good health (CMV status not recorded). Some clones in this sample may be carry-over from other donors' samples.

The gene calls are TRBV5-1 and TRBJ1-1; D ambiguous. Trimming removed 1 base from V and 1 base from J, with 8 bases in between. This CDR3 has 14 residues. The germline CDR1 and CDR2 sequences are SGHRS and YFSETQ. CDR3 in DNA: TGCGCCAGCAGCTTGTCGAGTGCGAACACTGAAGCTTTCTTT. Its protein product is CASSLSSANTEAFF.

This chain connects TRBV11-2 to TRBJ2-3; the D gene is possibly TRBD2 (6 bases). Germline V CDR1 and CDR2: SGHAT, FQNNGV. V was trimmed by 5 bases and J by 4 bases, leaving 13 bases between them. CDR3 length equals 14 residues. CDR3 bases: TGTGCCAGCAGCGTATCTTGGGGGGCAGATACGCAGTATTTT. Protein: CASSVSWGADTQYF.

With regard to this clonotype: The junction does not match germline at one end; this may be a read error. The chain has TRBV4-3 and TRBJ1-2; D not certain. Germline CDR1 reads LGHNA; CDR2 reads YSLEER. The CDR3 spans 15 residues. The CDR3 nucleotides are TGCGCCAACAGCCAAGAGCAAGGGCAGCCCTATGGCTACACCTTC. Translated: CANSQEQGQPYGYTF.

This chain uses TRBV4-3 with TRBJ2-1; 12 bases match TRBD1. CDR3 length: 16 amino acids. Germline V CDR1 and CDR2: LGHNA, YSLEER. The J segment lost 6 bases and the V segment lost 3 bases, leaving 6 bases of the junction unmatched. The CDR3 DNA reads TGCGCCAGCAGCCAGGGTGGGACAGGGGGCTCCAATGAGCAGTTCTTC. Residues: CASSQGGTGGSNEQFF.

The chain joins TRBV19 to TRBJ2-1, with D perhaps TRBD1 or TRBD2 (5 bases each). The CDR3 has 12 amino acids. Trimming cost V 10 bases and J 4 bases, with 11 bases left between them. CDR1 LNHDA and CDR2 SQIVND come from the germline V gene (reference sequence). The CDR3 here is CATDSGYNEQFF. CDR3 in DNA: TGTGCCACCGACAGCGGATACAATGAGCAGTTCTTC.

The chain couples TRBV7-2 to TRBJ1-1; maybe TRBD1 (5 bases). V gave up 4 bases and J gave up 3 bases, with 9 bases separating them. The germline gives CDR1 SGHTA, CDR2 FQGNSA. The CDR3 has 13 residues. CDR3 residues: CASSSNRYTEAFF. The CDR3 DNA is TGTGCCAGCAGCTCTAACAGGTACACTGAAGCTTTCTTT.

The chain's CDR3 is CATSDPRGLRGANVLTF. CDR3 nucleotide sequence: TGTGCCACCAGTGACCCCAGGGGGCTAAGAGGGGCCAACGTCCTGACTTTC. This sequence joins TRBV24-1 and TRBJ2-6; 8 bases line up with TRBD1. V was clipped by 4 bases and J by 4 bases; unmatched bases: 8. This CDR3 is 17 amino acids long. Germline values: CDR1 KGHDR, CDR2 SFDVKD.

The chain recombines TRBV27 with TRBJ2-1; weak D call: TRBD2 (6 bases). V was shortened by 9 bases and J by 6 bases, with 15 bases between the two germline ends. This CDR3 spans 13 amino acids. CDR1 is MNHEY and CDR2 is SMNVEV in the germline V gene (reference sequence). The CDR3 is CASHSGLFNEQFF. The CDR3 DNA is TGTGCCAGTCACTCGGGACTTTTCAATGAGCAGTTCTTC.

This chain links TRBV27 with TRBJ2-7; no firm D call. The germline V gene has CDR1 MNHEY and CDR2 SMNVEV (reference sequence). The CDR3 spans 14 residues. The V and J ends lost 5 bases and 4 bases respectively, with 15 bases between them. CDR3 amino acids: CASSPRPGGYEQYV. For the CDR3, the DNA is TGTGCCAGCAGTCCTCGCCCTGGTGGGTACGAGCAGTACGTC.

The chain is built from TRBV4-3 and TRBJ2-3; TRBD2 aligns across 8 bases. Trimming took 5 bases from V and 5 from J; bases not matched to a gene: 12. The germline V gene encodes CDR1 LGHNA and CDR2 YSLEER. This CDR3 spans 16 amino acids. The CDR3 reads CASSSLPGTSGDTQYF. CDR3 DNA: TGCGCCAGCAGCAGCCTACCAGGGACTAGTGGAGATACGCAGTATTTT.

V is TRBV4-2 and J is TRBJ2-2; maybe TRBD1 (5 bases). Germline CDR1 is LGHNA and CDR2 is YNFKEQ. This CDR3 comprises 14 residues. The V gene lost 1 base and the J gene lost 3 bases, with 6 bases spanning the gap. CDR3: CASSQAQDTGELFF. CDR3 nucleotide sequence: TGTGCCAGCAGCCAAGCACAGGACACCGGGGAGCTGTTTTTT.

This clonotype was seen a single time. The rearrangement uses TRBV7-2 and TRBJ2-1; 9 bases line up with TRBD2. Losses at the gene ends were 5 bases for V and 5 bases for J; bases not matched to a gene: 4. This CDR3 has 14 amino acids. Germline lookup yields CDR1 SGHTA and CDR2 FQGNSA. The CDR3 sequence: CASSISGGHNEQFF. The CDR3 DNA reads TGTGCCAGCAGCATTAGCGGGGGACACAATGAGCAGTTCTTC. Together with reference TRBV7-2 and TRBJ2-1, the CDR3 gives the full variable domain: GAGVSQSPSNKVTEKGKDVELRCDPISGHTALYWYRQSLGQGLEFLIYFQGNSAPDKSGLPSDRFSAERTGGSVSTLTIQRTQQEDSAVYLCASSISGGHNEQFFGPGTRLTVL.

Remarks on this clonotype: One end of the junction fails to match germline, which may point to a read error. The rearrangement joins TRBV7-7 to TRBJ2-1; 9 positions agree with TRBD1. The CDR3 has 16 amino acids. Germline-derived CDR1 and CDR2 are SSHAT and FNYEAQ (reference sequence). The CDR3 DNA is TGTGCTAGCAGCTTAGTTTTGGGACAGGGCTCCAATGAGCAGTTCTTC. Its protein product is CASSLVLGQGSNEQFF.

The chain combines TRBV7-6 with TRBJ2-7, with D perhaps matching TRBD1 (6 bases). Trimming removed 4 bases from V and 4 bases from J, with 8 bases in between. Germline V gene lookup returns CDR1 SGHVS and CDR2 FNYEAQ. The CDR3 consists of 12 residues. In DNA form, the CDR3 reads TGTGCCAGCAGCTCGACAGGATACGAGCAGTACGTC. Residues: CASSSTGYEQYV.

The chain joins TRBV6-2 or TRBV6-3 to TRBJ1-1, with TRBD1 as a possible D gene (6 bases). CDR1 is MNHEY, CDR2 SVGEGT, per germline. Between the trimmed V and J ends, which lost 7 bases and 0 bases, there was a span of 21 bases. This CDR3 has 17 residues. The CDR3 loop reads CASTPSPGQIMNTEAFF. The DNA of the CDR3 is TGTGCCAGCACGCCTTCACCGGGACAAATAATGAACACTGAAGCTTTCTTT.

This sequence joins TRBV20-1 and TRBJ1-5; no reliable D call. V lost 5 bases and J 1 base, leaving 6 bases between the germline ends. The CDR3 sequence is 12 residues long. CDR1 is DFQATT, CDR2 SNEGSKA, per germline (reference sequence). CDR3 coding DNA: TGCAGTGCTGGACGGAGCAATCAGCCCCAGCATTTT. Translated, it gives CSAGRSNQPQHF.